These 11 T cell receptor beta chains share one sample of origin, sequenced in a study of blood T cell repertoires in COVID-19. Profiling relied on immunoSEQ multiplex PCR, and the TCRdb table lists in-frame clones only, not all of them. This repertoire shows 64,000 or so clones, around 73% found once; its top ten account for around an eighth. Sample: peripheral blood. The receptors shown here come from a man older than 75 with acute or convalescent COVID-19.

The rearrangement links TRBV24-1 to TRBJ2-7; TRBD2 aligns across 11 bases. The length of the CDR3 is 14 residues. The V segment lost 5 bases and the J segment 8 bases; nucleotides outside the gene matches: 7. Looked up from germline, CDR1 is KGHDR and CDR2 is SFDVKD. The CDR3 spells CATSGEGTSGQQYF. The CDR3 DNA follows: TGTGCCACCAGTGGGGAAGGGACTAGCGGCCAGCAGTACTTC.

The V call is TRBV11-3, the J call TRBJ2-3; D is unresolved. Germline V gene data show CDR1 as SGHNT and CDR2 as YENEEA. V shed 5 bases and J shed 3 bases, with 6 bases lying between them. The CDR3 contains 12 residues. The CDR3 region has the DNA TGTGCCAGCAGCCCCCCGACAGATACGCAGTATTTT. As protein: CASSPPTDTQYF.

The count of this clone is one. The chain is built from TRBV5-4 and TRBJ2-1; 10 positions match TRBD2. The CDR3 has 16 amino acids. V lost 2 bases to trimming and J lost 3 bases; unmatched junction nucleotides: 5. CDR1 is SGHNT and CDR2 is YYREEE in the germline V gene (reference sequence). The CDR3 spells CASSFVAGGYYNEQFF. In nucleotides, the CDR3 is TGTGCCAGCAGCTTTGTAGCGGGGGGATACTACAATGAGCAGTTCTTC.

The gene calls are TRBV6-5 and TRBJ1-5; no clear D gene. The V end was cut by 2 bases, the J end by 9 bases, with 11 bases between. The CDR3 extends over 13 amino acids. Germline assignment: CDR1 MNHEY and CDR2 SVGAGI. The DNA for the CDR3 is TGTGCCAGCAGTTACGGGCCCCCGGCGCCCCAGCATTTT. It translates to CASSYGPPAPQHF.

The chain joins TRBV30 to TRBJ1-1, with 11 bases matching TRBD1. There are 15 residues in the CDR3. Germline assignment: CDR1 GTSNPN and CDR2 SVGIG (reference sequence). V gave up 2 bases and J gave up 8 bases; unmatched junction bases: 10. The CDR3 spells CAWSPKGQGVREAFF. CDR3 nucleotide sequence: TGTGCCTGGAGTCCCAAGGGACAGGGGGTAAGAGAAGCTTTCTTT.

The V call is TRBV6-1, the J call TRBJ1-2, with TRBD1 as a possible D gene (6 bases). Trimming left V 0 bases short and J 4 bases short, with 9 bases between. Germline V gene lookup returns CDR1 MNHNS and CDR2 SASEGT. The CDR3 length is 14 residues. This chain's CDR3 is CASSEAIRGYGYTF. For the CDR3, the DNA is TGTGCCAGCAGTGAAGCGATCAGGGGCTATGGCTACACCTTC.

This chain connects TRBV24-1 to TRBJ1-2; a weak D match, TRBD1 (6 bases). The V gene's germline CDR1 is KGHDR and CDR2 SFDVKD. Trimming cost V 3 bases and J 4 bases, with 17 bases left between them. This CDR3 is 16 amino acids long. The CDR3 coding sequence is TGTGCCACCAGTGATGTGAAAGGGGGGGGTGTCTATGGCTACACCTTC. Translation gives CATSDVKGGGVYGYTF.

The V call is TRBV7-7, the J call TRBJ1-4, with 10 bases matching TRBD1. V lost 5 bases to trimming and J lost 9 bases; unmatched junction nucleotides: 6. This CDR3 comprises 14 residues. CDR1 SSHAT and CDR2 FNYEAQ come from the germline V gene (reference sequence). CDR3 nucleotides: TGTGCCAGCAGCAGACAGGGGGCTGGCCAAAAACTGTTTTTT. Protein sequence: CASSRQGAGQKLFF.

J is TRBJ1-1 and V is TRBV6-4; D perhaps matches TRBD1 (6 bases). There are 15 residues in the CDR3. The V end lost 6 bases, the J end lost 0 bases, and 14 bases lay between the germline ends. In germline, CDR1 is MRHNA, CDR2 SNTAGT. The CDR3 protein is CASRPTGIVNTEAFF. CDR3 nucleotide sequence: TGTGCCAGCAGGCCGACAGGCATAGTGAACACTGAAGCTTTCTTT.

The gene calls are TRBV11-3 and TRBJ1-4, with no clear D. The V and J ends lost 1 base and 7 bases respectively, with 10 bases between them. The CDR3 has 14 amino acids. Germline values: CDR1 SGHNT, CDR2 YENEEA. The CDR3 sequence: CASSLGGSVEKLFF. The CDR3 coding sequence is TGTGCCAGCAGCTTAGGAGGTTCGGTTGAAAAACTGTTTTTT.

The chain is built from TRBV7-8 and TRBJ1-1; 9 bases match TRBD1. This CDR3 has 16 amino acids. Germline V gene data show CDR1 as SGHVS and CDR2 as FQNEAQ. J lost 10 bases, V lost 3 bases, and 15 bases had no gene match. DNA of the CDR3: TGTGCCAGCAGCTTCTCGACAGGGGGAATGGGGTTGGTAGCTTTCTTT. The encoded protein is CASSFSTGGMGLVAFF. Variable domain in full (rest from reference TRBV7-8 and TRBJ1-1): GAGVSQSPRYKVAKRGQDVALRCDPISGHVSLFWYQQALGQGPEFLTYFQNEAQLDKSGLPSDRFFAERPEGSVSTLKIQRTQQEDSAVYLCASSFSTGGMGLVAFFGQGTRLTVV.